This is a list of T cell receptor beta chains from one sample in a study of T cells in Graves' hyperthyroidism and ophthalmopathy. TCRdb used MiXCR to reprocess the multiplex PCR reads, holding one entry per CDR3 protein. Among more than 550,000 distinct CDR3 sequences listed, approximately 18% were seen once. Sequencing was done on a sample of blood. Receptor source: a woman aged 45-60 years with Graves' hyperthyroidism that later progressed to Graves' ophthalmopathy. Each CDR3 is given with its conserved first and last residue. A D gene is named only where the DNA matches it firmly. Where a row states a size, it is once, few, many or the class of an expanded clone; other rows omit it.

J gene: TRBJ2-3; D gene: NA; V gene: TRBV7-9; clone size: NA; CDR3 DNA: TGTGCCAGCAGCCCTAGCGTGGGCACAGATACGCAGTATTTT; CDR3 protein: CASSPSVGTDTQYF
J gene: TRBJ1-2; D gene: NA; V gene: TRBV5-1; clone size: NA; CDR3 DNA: TGCGCCAGCAGCTTGCGAGGACAGCCCGACTATGGCTACACCTTC; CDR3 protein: CASSLRGQPDYGYTF
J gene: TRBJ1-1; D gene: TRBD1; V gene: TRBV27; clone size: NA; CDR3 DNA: TGTGCCAGCAGTGAAAATCCAGGGGGCGAAGACACTGAAGCTTTCTTT; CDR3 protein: CASSENPGGEDTEAFF
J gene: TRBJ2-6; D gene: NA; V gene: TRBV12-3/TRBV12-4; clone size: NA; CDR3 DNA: TGTGCCAGCGCGGGGCTTCCTGGGGCCAACGTCCTGACTTTC; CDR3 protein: CASAGLPGANVLTF
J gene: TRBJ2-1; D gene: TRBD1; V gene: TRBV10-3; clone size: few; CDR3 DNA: TGTGCCATCGCGGCAGGGGGCTCCTACAATGAGCAGTTCTTC; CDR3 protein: CAIAAGGSYNEQFF
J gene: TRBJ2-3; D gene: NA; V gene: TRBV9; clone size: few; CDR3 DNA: TGTGCCAGCAGGGCCGGACTAACTAGCACAGATACGCAGTATTTT; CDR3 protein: CASRAGLTSTDTQYF
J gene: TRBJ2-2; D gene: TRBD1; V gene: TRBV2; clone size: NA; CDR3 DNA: TGTGCCAGCAGCTGGACAGGGGGAGAGACCGGGGAGCTGTTTTTT; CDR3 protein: CASSWTGGETGELFF
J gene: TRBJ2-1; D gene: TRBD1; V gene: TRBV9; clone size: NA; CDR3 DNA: TGTGCCAGCAGCGCAAAGGACAGGGGGGTGAATGAGCAGTTCTTC; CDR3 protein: CASSAKDRGVNEQFF
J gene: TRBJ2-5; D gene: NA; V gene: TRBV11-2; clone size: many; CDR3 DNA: TGTGCCAGCAGCGCCAACAGGGGAGGGAACCCCAAGACCCAGTACTTC; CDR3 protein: CASSANRGGNPKTQYF
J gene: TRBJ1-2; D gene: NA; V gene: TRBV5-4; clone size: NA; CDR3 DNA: TGTGCCAGCACTCTCATGCCGGGGCAAGGTGGCTACACCTTC; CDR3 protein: CASTLMPGQGGYTF
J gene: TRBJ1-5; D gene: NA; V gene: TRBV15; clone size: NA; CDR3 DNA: TGTGCCACCAGCAGAGACCGGATCACCAATCAGCCCCAGCATTTT; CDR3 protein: CATSRDRITNQPQHF
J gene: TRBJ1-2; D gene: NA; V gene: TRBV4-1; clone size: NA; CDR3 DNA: TGCGCCAGCAGCCAGAGGCGGAGGGGGACCCTCTATGGCTACACCTTC; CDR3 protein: CASSQRRRGTLYGYTF
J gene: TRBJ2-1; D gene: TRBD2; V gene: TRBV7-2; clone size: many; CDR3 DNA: TGTGCCAGCAGCTTAGCCGCGGGGACTAGCGGCTACAATGAGCAGTTCTTC; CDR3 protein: CASSLAAGTSGYNEQFF
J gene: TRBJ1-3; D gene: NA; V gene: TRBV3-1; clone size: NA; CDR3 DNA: TGTGCCAGCAGCCAAGCAAGGGGAAACACCATATATTTT; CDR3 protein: CASSQARGNTIYF
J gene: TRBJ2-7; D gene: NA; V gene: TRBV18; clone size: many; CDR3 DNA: TGTGCCAGCTCACCACCCGGTAGGTACGAGCAGTACTTC; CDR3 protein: CASSPPGRYEQYF
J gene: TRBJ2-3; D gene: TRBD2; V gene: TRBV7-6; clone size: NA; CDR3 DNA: TGTGCCAGCAGCTTTCTCCTAGCGGGGGCAGATACGCAGTATTTT; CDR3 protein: CASSFLLAGADTQYF
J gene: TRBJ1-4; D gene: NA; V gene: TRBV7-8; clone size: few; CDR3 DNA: TGTGCCAGCAGCAGCGGTTCGGGGATCCAACTGTTTTTT; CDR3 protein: CASSSGSGIQLFF
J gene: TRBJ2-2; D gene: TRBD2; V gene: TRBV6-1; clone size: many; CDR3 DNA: TGTGCCAGCACTCGACCTTCAGCGGGACCGAACACCGGGGAGCTGTTTTTT; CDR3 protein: CASTRPSAGPNTGELFF
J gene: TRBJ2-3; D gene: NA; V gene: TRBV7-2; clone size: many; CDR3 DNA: TGTGCCAGCAGCTTGGACGGTCCTCTAGATACGCAGTATTTT; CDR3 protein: CASSLDGPLDTQYF
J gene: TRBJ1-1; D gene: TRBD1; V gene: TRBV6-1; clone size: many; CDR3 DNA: TGTGCCAGCAGTGAGAATCCAGGGGGTACTATTGAAGCTTTCTTT; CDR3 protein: CASSENPGGTIEAFF
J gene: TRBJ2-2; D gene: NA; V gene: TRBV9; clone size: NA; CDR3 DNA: TGTGCCAGCAGCCCCCACGACGGGGAGCTGTTTTTT; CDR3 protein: CASSPHDGELFF
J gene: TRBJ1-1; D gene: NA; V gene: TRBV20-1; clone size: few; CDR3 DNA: TGCAGTGCCCCGGGGGTTACGAACACTGAAGCTTTCTTT; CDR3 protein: CSAPGVTNTEAFF
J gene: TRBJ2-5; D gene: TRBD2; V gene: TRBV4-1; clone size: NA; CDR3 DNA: TGCGCCAGCAGCCAAGATGTACGCGGGGGGTTACGAGAGACCCAGTACTTC; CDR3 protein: CASSQDVRGGLRETQYF
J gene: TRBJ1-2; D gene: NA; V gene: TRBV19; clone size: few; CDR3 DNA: TGTGCCAGTTGGGGGACCGTTGACATGGATGGCTACACCTTC; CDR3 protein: CASWGTVDMDGYTF
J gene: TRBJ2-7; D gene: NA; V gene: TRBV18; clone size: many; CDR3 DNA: TGTGCCAGCTCACCAAGACTCTACGAGCAGTACTTC; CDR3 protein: CASSPRLYEQYF
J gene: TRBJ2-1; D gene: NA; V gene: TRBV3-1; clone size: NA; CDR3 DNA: TGTGCCAGCAGCCAAAACTTGGGTGAGCAGTTCTTC; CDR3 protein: CASSQNLGEQFF
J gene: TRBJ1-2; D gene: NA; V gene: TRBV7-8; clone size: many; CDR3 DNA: TGTGCCAGCAGCCCCGGACAGACAACACACGGCTACACCTTC; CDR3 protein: CASSPGQTTHGYTF
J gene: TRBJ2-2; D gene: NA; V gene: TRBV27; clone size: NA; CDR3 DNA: TGTGCCAGCACCCTAGGGGGGCTCGGCGGGGAGCTGTTTTTT; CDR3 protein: CASTLGGLGGELFF
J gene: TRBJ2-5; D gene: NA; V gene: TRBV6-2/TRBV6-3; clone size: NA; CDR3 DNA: TGTGCCAGCAGTTACTCGAATCGGGAGACCCAGTACTTC; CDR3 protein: CASSYSNRETQYF
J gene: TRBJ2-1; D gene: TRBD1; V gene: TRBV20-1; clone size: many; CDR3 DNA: TGCAGTGCTACAGGGGGCTCCTGGGATGAGCAGTTCTTC; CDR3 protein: CSATGGSWDEQFF
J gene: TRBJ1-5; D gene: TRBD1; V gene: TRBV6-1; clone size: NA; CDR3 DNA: TGTGCCAGCAGTGAAGCGGCAGGGGGCTATCAGCCCCAGCATTTT; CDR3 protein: CASSEAAGGYQPQHF
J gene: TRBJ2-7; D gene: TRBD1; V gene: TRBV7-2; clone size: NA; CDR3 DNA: TGTGCCAGCAGCTCAACAGGGGCAGGCTACGAGCAGTACTTC; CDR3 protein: CASSSTGAGYEQYF
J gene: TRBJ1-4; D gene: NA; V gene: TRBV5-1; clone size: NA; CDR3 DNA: TGCGCCAGCAGCCCGTCTCGGTTTTCTAATGAAAAACTGTTTTTT; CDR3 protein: CASSPSRFSNEKLFF
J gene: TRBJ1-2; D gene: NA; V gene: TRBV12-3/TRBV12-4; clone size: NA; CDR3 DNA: TGTGCCAGCAGTTTGGGAGCAGAATTCTATGGCTACACCTTC; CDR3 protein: CASSLGAEFYGYTF
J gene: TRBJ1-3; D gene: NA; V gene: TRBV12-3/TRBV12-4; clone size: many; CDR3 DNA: TGTGCCAGCAGTTTTCAGGGACGTCCAATCTCTGGAAACACCATATATTTT; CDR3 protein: CASSFQGRPISGNTIYF
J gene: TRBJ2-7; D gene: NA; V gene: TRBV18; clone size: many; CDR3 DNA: TGTGCCAGCTCACCACAGGGGGAGCCCTTGTACGAGCAGTACTTC; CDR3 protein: CASSPQGEPLYEQYF